This T cell receptor beta chain was identified during a study of response to subunit inactivated influenza vaccine. Study-level results: Researchers suggested that each seasonal influenza vaccination recruits few new T cells.

CDR1 and CDR2 from the germline V gene are MDHEN and SYDVKM. The V gene lost 9 bases and the J gene lost 3 bases, with 15 bases spanning the gap. The CDR3 is 13 residues long. TCRdb itself ran the RT-PCR reads through MiXCR, one entry per CDR3 protein. The table lists around 500,000 distinct CDR3 sequences, approximately 11% of them singletons. This clonotype was detected only a few times. What it binds is unknown. The origin of this receptor is a man aged 50-59 years who received an inactivated influenza vaccine. This sample comprised PBMCs from blood, obtained about 40 days after vaccination. The chain has TRBV28 and TRBJ2-7; the D gene is possibly TRBD2 (6 bases). CDR3 in amino acids: CASFDGRIYEQYF. CDR3 coding DNA: TGTGCCAGTTTTGACGGGAGAATCTACGAGCAGTACTTC. Full variable domain (outside the CDR3, taken from reference TRBV28 and TRBJ2-7): DVKVTQSSRYLVKRTGEKVFLECVQDMDHENMFWYRQDPGLGLRLIYFSYDVKMKEKGDIPEGYSVSREKKERFSLILESASTNQTSMYLCASFDGRIYEQYFGPGTRLTVT.